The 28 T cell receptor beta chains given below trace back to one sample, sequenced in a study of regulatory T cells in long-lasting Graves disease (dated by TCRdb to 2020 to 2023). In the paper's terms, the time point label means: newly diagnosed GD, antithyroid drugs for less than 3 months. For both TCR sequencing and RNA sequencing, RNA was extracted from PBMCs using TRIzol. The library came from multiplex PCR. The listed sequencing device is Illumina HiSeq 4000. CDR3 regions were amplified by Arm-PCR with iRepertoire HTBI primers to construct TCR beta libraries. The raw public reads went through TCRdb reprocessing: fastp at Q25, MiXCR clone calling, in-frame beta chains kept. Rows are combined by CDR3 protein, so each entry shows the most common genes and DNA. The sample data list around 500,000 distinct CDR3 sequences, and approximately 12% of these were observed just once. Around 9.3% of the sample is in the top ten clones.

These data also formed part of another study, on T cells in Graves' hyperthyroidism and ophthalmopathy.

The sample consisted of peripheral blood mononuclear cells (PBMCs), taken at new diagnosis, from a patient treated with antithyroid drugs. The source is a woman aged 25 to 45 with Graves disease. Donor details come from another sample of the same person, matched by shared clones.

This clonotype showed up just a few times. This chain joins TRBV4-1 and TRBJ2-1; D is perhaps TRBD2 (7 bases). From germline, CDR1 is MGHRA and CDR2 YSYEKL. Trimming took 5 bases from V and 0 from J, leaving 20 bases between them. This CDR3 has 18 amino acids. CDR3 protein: CASSDPVGGASSYNEQFF. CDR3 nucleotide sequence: TGCGCCAGCAGCGATCCAGTAGGGGGGGCTAGCTCCTACAATGAGCAGTTCTTC.

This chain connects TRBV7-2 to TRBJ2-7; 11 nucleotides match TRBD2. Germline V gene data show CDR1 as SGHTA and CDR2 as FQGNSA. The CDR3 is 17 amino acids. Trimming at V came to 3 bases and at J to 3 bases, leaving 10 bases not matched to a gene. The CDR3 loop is CASSFNPGLADYYEQYF. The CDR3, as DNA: TGTGCCAGCAGCTTTAATCCGGGACTAGCGGATTACTACGAGCAGTACTTC.

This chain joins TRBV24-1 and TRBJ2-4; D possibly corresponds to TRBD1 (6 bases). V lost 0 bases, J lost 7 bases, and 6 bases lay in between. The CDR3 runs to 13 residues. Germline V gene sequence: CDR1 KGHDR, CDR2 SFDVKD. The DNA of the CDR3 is TGTGCCACCAGTGATTTGCAGGGGAACATTCAGTACTTC. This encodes CATSDLQGNIQYF.

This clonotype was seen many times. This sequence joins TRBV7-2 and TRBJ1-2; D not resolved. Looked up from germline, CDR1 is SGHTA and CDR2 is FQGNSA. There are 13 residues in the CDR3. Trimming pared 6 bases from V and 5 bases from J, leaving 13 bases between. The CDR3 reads CASSPRIPYGYTF. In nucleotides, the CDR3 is TGTGCCAGCAGTCCTCGAATCCCATATGGCTACACCTTC.

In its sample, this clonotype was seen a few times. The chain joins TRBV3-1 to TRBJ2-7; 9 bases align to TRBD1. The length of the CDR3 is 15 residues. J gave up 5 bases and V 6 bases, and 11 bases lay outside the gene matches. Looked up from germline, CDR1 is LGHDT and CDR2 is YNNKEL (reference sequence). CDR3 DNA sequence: TGTGCCAGCAGACGTTCCGGGACAGGGAGGGACGAGCAGTACTTC. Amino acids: CASRRSGTGRDEQYF.

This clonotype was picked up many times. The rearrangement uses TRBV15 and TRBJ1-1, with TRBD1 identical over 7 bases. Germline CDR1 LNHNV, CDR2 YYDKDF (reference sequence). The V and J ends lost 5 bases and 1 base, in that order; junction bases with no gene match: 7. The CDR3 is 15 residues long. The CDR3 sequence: CATSERDSQNTEAFF. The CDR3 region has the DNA TGTGCCACCAGCGAGAGGGACAGCCAGAACACTGAAGCTTTCTTT.

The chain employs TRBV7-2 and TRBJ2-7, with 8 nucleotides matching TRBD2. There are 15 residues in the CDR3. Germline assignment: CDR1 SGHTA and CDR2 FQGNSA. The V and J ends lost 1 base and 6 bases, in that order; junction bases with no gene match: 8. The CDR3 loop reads CASSLEAGDVGEQYF. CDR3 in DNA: TGTGCCAGCAGCTTAGAAGCGGGAGACGTAGGCGAGCAGTACTTC.

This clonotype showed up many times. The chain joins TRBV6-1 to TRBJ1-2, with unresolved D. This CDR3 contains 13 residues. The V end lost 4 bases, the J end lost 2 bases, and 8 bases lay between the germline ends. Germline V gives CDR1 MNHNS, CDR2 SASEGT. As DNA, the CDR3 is TGTGCCAGCAGTGTGTCCCAGAACTATGGCTACACCTTC. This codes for CASSVSQNYGYTF.

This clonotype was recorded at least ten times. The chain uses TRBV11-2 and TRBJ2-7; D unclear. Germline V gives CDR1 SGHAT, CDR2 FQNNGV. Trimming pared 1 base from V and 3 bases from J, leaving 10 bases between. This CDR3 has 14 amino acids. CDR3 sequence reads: CASSLVGKNYEQYF. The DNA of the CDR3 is TGTGCCAGCAGCTTAGTCGGAAAGAACTACGAGCAGTACTTC.

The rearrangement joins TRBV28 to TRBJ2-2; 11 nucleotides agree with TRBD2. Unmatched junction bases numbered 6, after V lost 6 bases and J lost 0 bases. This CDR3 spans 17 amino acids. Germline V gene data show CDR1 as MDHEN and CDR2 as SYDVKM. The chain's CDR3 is CASRGIAGGANTGELFF. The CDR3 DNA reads TGTGCCAGCAGGGGGATAGCGGGAGGGGCGAACACCGGGGAGCTGTTTTTT.

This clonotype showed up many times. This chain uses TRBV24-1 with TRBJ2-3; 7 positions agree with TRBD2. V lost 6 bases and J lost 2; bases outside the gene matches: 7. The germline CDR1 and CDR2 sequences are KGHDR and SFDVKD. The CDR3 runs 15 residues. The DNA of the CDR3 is TGTGCCACCAGTCGAGCGGGGAGACACACAGATACGCAGTATTTT. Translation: CATSRAGRHTDTQYF.

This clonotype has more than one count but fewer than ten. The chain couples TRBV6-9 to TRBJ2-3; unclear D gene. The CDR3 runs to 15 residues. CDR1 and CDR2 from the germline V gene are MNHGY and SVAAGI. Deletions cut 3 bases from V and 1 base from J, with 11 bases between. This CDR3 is CASSYSQRGTDTQYF. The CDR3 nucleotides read TGTGCCAGCAGTTACTCCCAGCGAGGCACAGATACGCAGTATTTT.

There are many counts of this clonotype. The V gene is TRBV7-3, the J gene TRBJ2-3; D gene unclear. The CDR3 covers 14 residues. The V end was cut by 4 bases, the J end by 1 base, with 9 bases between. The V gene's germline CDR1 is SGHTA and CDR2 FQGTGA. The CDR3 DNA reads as TGTGCCAGCAGCTCCCGGGCTGGCACAGATACGCAGTATTTT. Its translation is CASSSRAGTDTQYF.

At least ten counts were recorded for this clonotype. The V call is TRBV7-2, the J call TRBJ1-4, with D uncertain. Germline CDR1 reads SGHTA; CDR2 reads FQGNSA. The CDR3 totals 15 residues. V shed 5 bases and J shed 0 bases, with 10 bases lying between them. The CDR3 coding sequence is TGTGCCAGCAGCCTCCTCCGGACAACTAATGAAAAACTGTTTTTT. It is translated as CASSLLRTTNEKLFF.

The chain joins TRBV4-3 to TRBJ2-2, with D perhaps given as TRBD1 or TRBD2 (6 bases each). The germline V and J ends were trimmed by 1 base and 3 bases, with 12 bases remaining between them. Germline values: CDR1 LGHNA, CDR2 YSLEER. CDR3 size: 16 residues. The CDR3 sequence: CASSQVRGRHTGELFF. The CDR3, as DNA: TGCGCCAGCAGCCAAGTCCGGGGGCGACACACCGGGGAGCTGTTTTTT.

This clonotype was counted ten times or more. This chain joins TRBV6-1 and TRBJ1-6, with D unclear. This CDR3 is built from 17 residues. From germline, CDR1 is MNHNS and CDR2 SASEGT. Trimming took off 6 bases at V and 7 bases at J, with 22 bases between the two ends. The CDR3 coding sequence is TGTGCCAGCAGAGACCTGACTGCCGCGTTATCAAATTCACCCCTCCACTTT. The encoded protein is CASRDLTAALSNSPLHF.

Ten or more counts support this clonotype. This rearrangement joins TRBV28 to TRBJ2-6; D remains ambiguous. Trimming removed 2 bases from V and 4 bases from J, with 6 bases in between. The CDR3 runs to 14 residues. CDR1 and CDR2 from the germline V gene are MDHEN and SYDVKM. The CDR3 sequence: CASSLGQGANVLTF. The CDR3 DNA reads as TGTGCCAGCAGTTTAGGCCAGGGGGCCAACGTCCTGACTTTC.

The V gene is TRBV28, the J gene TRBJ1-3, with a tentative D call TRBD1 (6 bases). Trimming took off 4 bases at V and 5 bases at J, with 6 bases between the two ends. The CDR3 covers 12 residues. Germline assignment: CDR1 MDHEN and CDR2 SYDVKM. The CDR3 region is CASSWDRNTIYF. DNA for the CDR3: TGTGCCAGCAGTTGGGACAGAAACACCATATATTTT.

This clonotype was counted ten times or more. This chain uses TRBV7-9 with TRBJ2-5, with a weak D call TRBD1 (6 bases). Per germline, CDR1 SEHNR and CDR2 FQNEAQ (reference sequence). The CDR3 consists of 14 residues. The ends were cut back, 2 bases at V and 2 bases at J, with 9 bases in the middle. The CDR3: CASSLRGYQETQYF. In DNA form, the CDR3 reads TGTGCCAGCAGCTTAAGGGGGTATCAAGAGACCCAGTACTTC.

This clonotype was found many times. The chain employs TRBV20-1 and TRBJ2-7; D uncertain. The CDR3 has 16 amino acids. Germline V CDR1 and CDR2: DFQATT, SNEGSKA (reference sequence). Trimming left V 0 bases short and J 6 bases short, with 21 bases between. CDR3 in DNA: TGCAGTGCTAGAGATATTTCCGTGGGCCTCCCCCCCGAGCAGTACTTC. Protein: CSARDISVGLPPEQYF.

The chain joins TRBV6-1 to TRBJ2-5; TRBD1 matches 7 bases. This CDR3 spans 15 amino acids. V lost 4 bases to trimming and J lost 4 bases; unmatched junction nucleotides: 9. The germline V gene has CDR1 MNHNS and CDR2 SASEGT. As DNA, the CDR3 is TGTGCCAGCAGTGTATACAGGGGCAACGGAGAGACCCAGTACTTC. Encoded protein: CASSVYRGNGETQYF.

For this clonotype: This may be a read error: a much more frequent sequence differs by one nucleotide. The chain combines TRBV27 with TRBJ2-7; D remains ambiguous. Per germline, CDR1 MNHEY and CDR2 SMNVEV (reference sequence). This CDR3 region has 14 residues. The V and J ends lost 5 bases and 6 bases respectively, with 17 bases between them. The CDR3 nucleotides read TGTGCCAGCAGTCCGGACGGTTCCTACGGCGAGCAGTACTTC. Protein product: CASSPDGSYGEQYF.

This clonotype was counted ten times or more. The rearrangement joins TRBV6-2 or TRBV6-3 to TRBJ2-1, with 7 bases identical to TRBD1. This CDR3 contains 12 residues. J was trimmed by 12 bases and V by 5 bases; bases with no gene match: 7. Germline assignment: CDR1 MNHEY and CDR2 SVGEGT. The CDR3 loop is CASSARQGRQFF. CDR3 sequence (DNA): TGTGCCAGCAGTGCCCGACAGGGAAGGCAGTTCTTC.

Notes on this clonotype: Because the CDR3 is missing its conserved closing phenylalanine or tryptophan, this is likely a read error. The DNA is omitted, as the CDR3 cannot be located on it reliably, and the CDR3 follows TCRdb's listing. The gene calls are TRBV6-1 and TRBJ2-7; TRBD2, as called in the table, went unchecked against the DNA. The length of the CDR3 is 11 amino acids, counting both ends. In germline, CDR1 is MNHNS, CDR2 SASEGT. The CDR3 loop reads CATSLGGYLVL.

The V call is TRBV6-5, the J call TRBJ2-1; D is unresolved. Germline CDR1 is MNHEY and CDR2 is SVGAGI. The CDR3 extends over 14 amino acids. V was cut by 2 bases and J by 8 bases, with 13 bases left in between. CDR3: CASSYDGSSDEQFF. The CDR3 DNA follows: TGTGCCAGCAGTTACGACGGTTCGAGCGATGAGCAGTTCTTC.

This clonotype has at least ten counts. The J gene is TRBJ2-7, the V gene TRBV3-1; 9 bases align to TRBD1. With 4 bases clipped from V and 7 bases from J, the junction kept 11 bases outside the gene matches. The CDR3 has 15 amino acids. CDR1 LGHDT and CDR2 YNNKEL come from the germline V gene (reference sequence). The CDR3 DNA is TGTGCCAGCAGCCCATATGCCGGGACAGGGTTTGAGCAGTACTTC. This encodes CASSPYAGTGFEQYF.

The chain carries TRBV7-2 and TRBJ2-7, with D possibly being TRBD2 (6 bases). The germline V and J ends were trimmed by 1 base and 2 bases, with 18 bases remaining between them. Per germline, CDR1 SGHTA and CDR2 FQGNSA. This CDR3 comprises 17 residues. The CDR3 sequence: CASSLVGGTISTYEQYF. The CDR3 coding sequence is TGTGCCAGCAGCTTAGTTGGGGGGACCATCTCGACCTACGAGCAGTACTTC. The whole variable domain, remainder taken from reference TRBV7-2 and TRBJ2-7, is GAGVSQSPSNKVTEKGKDVELRCDPISGHTALYWYRQSLGQGLEFLIYFQGNSAPDKSGLPSDRFSAERTGGSVSTLTIQRTQQEDSAVYLCASSLVGGTISTYEQYFGPGTRLTVT.

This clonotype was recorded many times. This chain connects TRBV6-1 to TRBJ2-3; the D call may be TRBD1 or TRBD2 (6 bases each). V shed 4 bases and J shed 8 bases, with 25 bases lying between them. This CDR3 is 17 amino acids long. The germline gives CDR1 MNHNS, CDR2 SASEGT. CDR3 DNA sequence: TGTGCCAGCAGTGCGCGCCAGACAGGAGGGCTTAGGGCTACGCAGTATTTT. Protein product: CASSARQTGGLRATQYF.